The present entry profiles one T cell receptor beta chain with its context. Its antigen is not identified. Clinical Activity Scores of at least 3, NOSPECS grades of at least 4 and durations under 3 months characterized ophthalmopathy patients. The study excluded patients with uncontrolled infection, other autoimmune disease, pregnancy or lactation. The sample is drawn from a study of T cells in Graves' hyperthyroidism and ophthalmopathy. Study-level results: By a 13 V-J model, ophthalmopathy was set apart from stable hyperthyroidism. Also found in blood were most expanded thyroid clonotypes above 0.001.

V was clipped by 4 bases and J by 6 bases; unmatched bases: 15. Germline values: CDR1 SGHDT, CDR2 YYEEEE. The CDR3 loop spans 17 amino acids. Amplified regions were TCR beta CDR3 sequences from RNA transcripts. RT-PCR in the first round (using the HTBI primer set) targeted the TCR CDR3. Via MiXCR, TCRdb re-called the multiplex PCR reads, giving one row per CDR3 protein. The sample records around 400,000 distinct CDR3 sequences, about 16% being singletons. The source is a woman aged 55-70 years with Graves' ophthalmopathy. The sample consisted of blood. The gene calls are TRBV5-6 and TRBJ2-1, with TRBD1 identical over 8 bases. This CDR3 is CASSHRRTGRAGNEQFF. The DNA for the CDR3 is TGTGCCAGCAGCCACCGAAGGACAGGGCGTGCCGGCAATGAGCAGTTCTTC.